This record covers a single TCR beta chain. This clonotype has only a few counts. The specificity of this receptor is unknown. No qualities accompany the bases; no much larger clone lies one base away. This entry is derived from a study of CD8 T cells in ankylosing spondylitis (dated by TCRdb to the late 2010s). A note on the overall study: T cell receptor beta repertoires were profiled in healthy donors and ankylosing spondylitis patients so that disease-linked TCR variants could be found. The full study cohort was made up of about 24 ankylosing spondylitis patients and approximately 100 healthy donors. Peripheral blood was sampled, and synovial fluid was additionally collected from ankylosing spondylitis patients. Broader findings and caveats from the paper: Some of the motif variants had been reported before in the synovial fluid and blood of reactive arthritis patients, a finding that suggests common disease-initiation mechanisms. Blood from ankylosing spondylitis patients appeared to be characterized by a TCR beta motif composed of about eight highly homologous amino acid variants. Significant enrichment of the disease-linked clones was reported in matched synovial fluid samples from ankylosing spondylitis patients. In peripheral blood, the disease-linked clones were found at relatively low frequencies and had a CD8+ phenotype.

From cysteine to phenylalanine, the CDR3 is 11 amino acids long. Only the CDR3 part of the read is kept: 33 bases, read in frame from the first base. A distance of 10 bases separates the germline ends of V and J, which lose 4 bases and 6 bases respectively. CDR1 and CDR2 were assigned from the germline V gene (reference sequence) as DFQATT and SNEGSKA. Sequencing relied on an Illumina HiSeq 2500. Quantitative 5'-RACE with molecular barcodes was the method used to prepare the TCR beta libraries. Turning to the authors' computational methods: A new computational method based on a probabilistic model of VDJ rearrangement was used to identify disease-linked TCR variants. Using fastp trimming at Q25 and MiXCR clonotype assembly, TCRdb reanalyzed the public sequencing data and kept in-frame beta chains. Identical CDR3 protein sequences are pooled into one entry, listed with their most common genes and DNA. The V and J calls here are based on TCRdb, not the publication. The table for this sample lists 250,000 to 400,000 distinct CDR3 sequences; roughly 12% of them were counted only once. In total, the top ten clones hold 9.1% of the sample.

The origin of this receptor is a female donor with ankylosing spondylitis or in good health (not recorded which). Here the chain combines TRBV20-1 and TRBJ2-7, with the D assignment possibly TRBD1 or TRBD2, given 5 matching bases for each. Sequencing was done on a sample of blood, either unsorted or a sorted T cell fraction (not recorded which). The CDR3 sequence is CSAKRGTEQYF. The DNA sequence reads TGCAGTGCTAAGAGAGGGACCGAGCAGTACTTC.